This T cell receptor beta chain appears in the sequencing data of a study of shared clonotypes between healthy human individuals. Study-level information: Each donor contributed plates that comprised three CD4 naive, three CD4 memory, two CD8 naive and one CD8 memory.

The method was immunoSEQ multiplex PCR; TCRdb's version includes in-frame clones alone and lacks a portion of them. The table has roughly 2.4 million clones, nearly 97% seen once. Investigators divided CD4+ cells into CD45RA+ naive and CD45RA-negative memory subsets. Trimming removed 3 bases from V and 0 bases from J, with 9 bases in between. The CDR3 totals 15 residues. Germline V lookup: CDR1 KGHSH, CDR2 LQKENI. This sequence joins TRBV18 and TRBJ1-5; D gene unclear. The origin of this receptor is a man aged 18 to 29 in good health. The sample consisted of naive CD4+ T cells sorted from blood. The subset was: CD45RA+ positively selected. The DNA for the CDR3 is TGTGCCAGCTCACCCCCGGAACATAGCAATCAGCCCCAGCATTTT. Protein product: CASSPPEHSNQPQHF.